Listed here are 20 T cell receptor beta chains from one sample, sequenced in a study of T cell responses to AZD1222 COVID-19 vaccine (dated by TCRdb to about 2021). Libraries were built with the immunoSEQ multiplex PCR assay. TCRdb obtained this table from immuneACCESS and retained in-frame rearrangements with V and J assigned. These tables miss some clones; where compared with another copy, unresolved V genes account for less than half of the shortfall, and the remainder is unexplained. Present in this sample are 150,000 to 200,000 clones, approximately 95% of which were seen just once. 3% to 5% of the sample is held by the ten biggest clonotypes. The sample's time point label is to be understood as: baseline before first vaccination. Specimen: peripheral blood, collected on day 0 of AZD1222 vaccination. All receptors derive from an adult in good health.

The chain recombines TRBV4-1 with TRBJ1-6; D is possibly TRBD1 (6 bases). V lost 4 bases, J lost 9 bases, and 19 bases lay in between. Per germline, CDR1 MGHRA and CDR2 YSYEKL. This CDR3 contains 16 residues. The CDR3 DNA sequence: TGCGCCAGCAGCCGGGTAACACGGGGGGGCTTTTCACCCCTCCACTTT. It encodes CASSRVTRGGFSPLHF.

The V call is TRBV18, the J call TRBJ2-2; D perhaps matches TRBD2 (6 bases). V was shortened by 3 bases and J by 4 bases, with 15 bases between the two germline ends. The CDR3 consists of 16 residues. Germline loops: CDR1 KGHSH, CDR2 LQKENI. The CDR3 reads CASSPAGGAGTGELFF. CDR3 DNA: TGTGCCAGCTCACCGGCCGGAGGGGCTGGCACCGGGGAGCTGTTTTTT. Variable domain in full (rest from reference TRBV18 and TRBJ2-2): NAGVMQNPRHLVRRRGQEARLRCSPMKGHSHVYWYRQLPEEGLKFMVYLQKENIIDESGMPKERFSAEFPKEGPSILRIQQVVRGDSAAYFCASSPAGGAGTGELFFGEGSRLTVL.

The CDR3 DNA is TGTGCCAGCAGCCCGCTCGTGGGAAATTCACCCCTCCACTTT. This gives the protein CASSPLVGNSPLHF. The chain is built from TRBV5-6 and TRBJ1-6; no definite D call. CDR3 length equals 14 residues. Germline values: CDR1 SGHDT, CDR2 YYEEEE. V was trimmed by 4 bases and J by 7 bases, leaving 12 bases between them.

This chain connects TRBV9 to TRBJ2-1; 8 positions agree with TRBD2. Looked up from germline, CDR1 is SGDLS and CDR2 is YYNGEE. This CDR3 comprises 15 residues. With V trimmed by 0 bases and J by 3 bases, 2 bases remained unmatched. DNA for the CDR3: TGTGCCAGCAGCGTAGCCAGCGGGGGCTACAATGAGCAGTTCTTC. This gives the protein CASSVASGGYNEQFF.

V gene TRBV7-9 combines with J gene TRBJ1-6, with 8 bases matching TRBD1. The V gene end was trimmed by 3 bases and the J gene end by 5 bases; junction bases not matched to a gene: 0. The CDR3 runs to 14 residues. Looked up from germline, CDR1 is SEHNR and CDR2 is FQNEAQ (reference sequence). The CDR3 coding sequence is TGTGCCAGCAGCTTGACAGGGGATAATTCACCCCTCCACTTT. Encoded protein: CASSLTGDNSPLHF. Together with reference TRBV7-9 and TRBJ1-6, the CDR3 gives the full variable domain: DTGVSQNPRHKITKRGQNVTFRCDPISEHNRLYWYRQTLGQGPEFLTYFQNEAQLEKSRLLSDRFSAERPKGSFSTLEIQRTEQGDSAMYLCASSLTGDNSPLHFGNGTRLTVT.

This clone occurred once. The chain has TRBV19 and TRBJ2-7; D is ambiguous. The CDR3 covers 12 residues. Trimming pared 4 bases from V and 4 bases from J, leaving 8 bases between. From germline, CDR1 is LNHDA and CDR2 SQIVND (reference sequence). The CDR3, as DNA: TGTGCCAGTAGTACCCTCGGTTACGAGCAGTACTTC. This sequence encodes CASSTLGYEQYF. The variable domain in full, with the rest retrieved from reference TRBV19 and TRBJ2-7, is DGGITQSPKYLFRKEGQNVTLSCEQNLNHDAMYWYRQDPGQGLRLIYYSQIVNDFQKGDIAEGYSVSREKKESFPLTVTSAQKNPTAFYLCASSTLGYEQYFGPGTRLTVT.

V and J are TRBV11-2 and TRBJ2-7; 10 bases match TRBD1. The CDR3 loop spans 17 amino acids. Germline CDR1 reads SGHAT; CDR2 reads FQNNGV. With V trimmed by 6 bases and J by 2 bases, 13 bases remained unmatched. As DNA, the CDR3 is TGTGCCAGCAGACCAAAGACCTCCGGGACAGGGGCCTACGAGCAGTACTTC. Its translation is CASRPKTSGTGAYEQYF.

CDR3: CASSIFSSGRASNEQFF. The CDR3 nucleotides read TGTGCCAGCAGTATATTTTCTAGCGGGAGGGCAAGCAATGAGCAGTTCTTC. This chain joins TRBV27 and TRBJ2-1, with 12 bases aligning to TRBD2. The germline gives CDR1 MNHEY, CDR2 SMNVEV (reference sequence). This CDR3 comprises 17 residues. With V trimmed by 5 bases and J by 6 bases, 11 bases remained unmatched.

The chain carries TRBV5-8 and TRBJ2-2; D uncertain. CDR1 and CDR2 (germline): SGHTS, YDEGEE. V lost 1 base to trimming and J lost 1 base, with 14 bases between them. The CDR3 runs to 17 residues. CDR3 nucleotides: TGTGCCAGCAGCTTGCTATCAGGCGGCGGGAACACCGGGGAGCTGTTTTTT. Its protein product is CASSLLSGGGNTGELFF. The entire variable domain, with the rest obtained from reference TRBV5-8 and TRBJ2-2, is as follows: EAGVTQSPTHLIKTRGQQATLRCSPISGHTSVYWYQQALGLGLQFLLWYDEGEERNRGNFPPRFSGRQFPNYSSELNVNALELEDSALYLCASSLLSGGGNTGELFFGEGSRLTVL.

This clone was seen once. The gene calls are TRBV27 and TRBJ2-2; D possibly corresponds to TRBD1 (5 bases). Germline CDR1 and CDR2: MNHEY and SMNVEV (reference sequence). The CDR3 contains 12 residues. V gave up 4 bases and J gave up 8 bases, with 8 bases separating them. CDR3 residues: CASSWGTGELFF. The DNA of the CDR3 is TGTGCCAGCAGTTGGGGCACAGGGGAGCTGTTTTTT.

V and J are TRBV6-1 and TRBJ2-7, with D possibly matching TRBD2 (7 bases). The germline V gene has CDR1 MNHNS and CDR2 SASEGT. The CDR3 extends over 17 amino acids. V was trimmed by 4 bases and J by 0 bases, leaving 19 bases between them. The CDR3 sequence: CASSGSPGGEGSYEQYF. DNA for the CDR3: TGTGCCAGCAGTGGAAGCCCGGGGGGCGAGGGCTCCTACGAGCAGTACTTC.

V is TRBV12-5 and J is TRBJ2-7; a possible D gene is TRBD1 (7 bases). There are 14 residues in the CDR3. Between the trimmed V and J ends, which lost 7 bases and 6 bases, there was a span of 19 bases. Germline V gene lookup returns CDR1 LGHNT and CDR2 FRNRAP. The CDR3 bases are TGTGCTAGTGTCCTCCAGGGGGGCTTTACCGAGCAGTACTTC. Translated: CASVLQGGFTEQYF.

The chain recombines TRBV28 with TRBJ1-6; the D gene is possibly TRBD1 (6 bases). The germline CDR1 and CDR2 sequences are MDHEN and SYDVKM. The CDR3 contains 14 residues. V dropped 10 bases and J dropped 8 bases, with 18 bases sitting between them. The chain's CDR3 is CATLVGGGDSPLHF. The CDR3 coding sequence is TGTGCCACCCTGGTGGGAGGGGGAGATTCACCCCTCCACTTT.

V and J are TRBV10-3 and TRBJ2-5, with 8 bases lining up with TRBD1. Germline V CDR1 and CDR2: ENHRY, SYGVKD. After removal of 3 bases from V and 5 bases from J, the junction contained 5 bases not matched to a gene. The CDR3 covers 14 residues. CDR3 DNA sequence: TGTGCCATCAGTGAAACCGACAGGGGTGAGACCCAGTACTTC. Amino acid sequence: CAISETDRGETQYF.

The V and J genes are TRBV4-2 and TRBJ2-7; tentatively, D is TRBD1 (6 bases). Deletions cut 1 base from V and 2 bases from J, with 18 bases between. From germline, CDR1 is LGHNA and CDR2 YNFKEQ. CDR3 length equals 17 residues. This CDR3 is CASSQVGPGQGTYEQYF. The CDR3 coding sequence is TGTGCCAGCAGCCAAGTGGGGCCCGGGCAGGGGACCTACGAGCAGTACTTC.

The J gene is TRBJ2-7, the V gene TRBV5-1, with 11 positions matching TRBD1. Losses at the gene ends were 3 bases for V and 2 bases for J; bases not matched to a gene: 4. This CDR3 has 15 residues. CDR1 and CDR2 (germline): SGHRS, YFSETQ. CDR3 bases: TGCGCCAGCAGCTGGACAGGGGGCGCTCCCTACGAGCAGTACTTC. As protein: CASSWTGGAPYEQYF.

This chain uses TRBV21-1 with TRBJ1-1; TRBD1, the D gene given by the table, was not confirmed from the DNA. TRBV21-1 is noted as a pseudogene. The length of the CDR3 is 17 residues. The DNA of the CDR3 is TGTGCCAGCAGCAAAAGAAGAAAGGGGGATCGGAACACTGAAGCTTTCTTT. Amino acids: CASSKRRKGDRNTEAFF.

The chain carries TRBV12-5 and TRBJ1-6, with D possibly matching TRBD1 (6 bases). CDR1 LGHNT and CDR2 FRNRAP come from the germline V gene. The V end was cut by 5 bases, the J end by 8 bases, with 19 bases between. The CDR3 is made up of 16 amino acids. The CDR3 spells CASGPGPTGQDSPLHF. The DNA of the CDR3 is TGTGCTAGTGGTCCAGGCCCCACAGGGCAGGATTCACCCCTCCACTTT.

The CDR3 is CASSIGTGVTGRYSPQHF. The CDR3 region has the DNA TGTGCCAGTAGTATTGGGACAGGGGTGACTGGAAGGTATTCGCCCCAGCATTTT. The rearrangement links TRBV19 to TRBJ1-5, with TRBD1 identical over 10 bases. The V gene's germline CDR1 is LNHDA and CDR2 SQIVND (reference sequence). The CDR3 has 18 amino acids. The V gene end was trimmed by 3 bases and the J gene end by 9 bases; junction bases not matched to a gene: 17.

The genes are TRBV7-9 and TRBJ2-7; D gene uncertain. Germline assignment: CDR1 SEHNR and CDR2 FQNEAQ (reference sequence). The CDR3 contains 14 residues. Trimming took 4 bases from V and 5 from J, leaving 15 bases between them. The CDR3 protein is CASSSPETPDEQYF. The CDR3, as DNA: TGTGCCAGCAGCTCGCCCGAGACTCCCGACGAGCAGTACTTC.